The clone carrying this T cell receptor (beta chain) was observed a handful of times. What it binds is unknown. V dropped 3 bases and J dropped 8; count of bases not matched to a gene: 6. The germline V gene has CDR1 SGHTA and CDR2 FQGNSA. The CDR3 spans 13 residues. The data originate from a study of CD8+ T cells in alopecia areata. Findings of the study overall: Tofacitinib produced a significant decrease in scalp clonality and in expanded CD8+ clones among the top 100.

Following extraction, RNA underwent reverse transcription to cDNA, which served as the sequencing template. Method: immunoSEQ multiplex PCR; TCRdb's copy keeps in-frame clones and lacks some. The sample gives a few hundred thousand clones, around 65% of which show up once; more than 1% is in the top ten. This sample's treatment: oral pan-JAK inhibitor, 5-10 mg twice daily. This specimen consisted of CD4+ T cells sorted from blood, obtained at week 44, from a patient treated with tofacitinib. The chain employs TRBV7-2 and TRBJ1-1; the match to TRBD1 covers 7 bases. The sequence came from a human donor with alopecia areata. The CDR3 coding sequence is TGTGCCAGCAGCTTTGGACAGGACTGGGAAGCTTTCTTT. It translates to CASSFGQDWEAFF.